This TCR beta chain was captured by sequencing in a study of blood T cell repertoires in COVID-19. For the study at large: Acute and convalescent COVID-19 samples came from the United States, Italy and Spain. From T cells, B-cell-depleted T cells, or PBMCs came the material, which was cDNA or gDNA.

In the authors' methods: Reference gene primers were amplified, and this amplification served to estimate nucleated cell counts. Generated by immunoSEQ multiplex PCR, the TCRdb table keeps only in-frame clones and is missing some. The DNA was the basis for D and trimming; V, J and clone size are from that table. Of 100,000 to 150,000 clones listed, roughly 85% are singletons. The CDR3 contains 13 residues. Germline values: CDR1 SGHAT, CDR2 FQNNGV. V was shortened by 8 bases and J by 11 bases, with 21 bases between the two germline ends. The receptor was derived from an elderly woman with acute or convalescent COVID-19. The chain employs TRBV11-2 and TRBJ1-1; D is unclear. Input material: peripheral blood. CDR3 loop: CASRQVWDGGAFF. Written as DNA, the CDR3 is TGTGCCAGCCGCCAAGTTTGGGATGGAGGGGCTTTCTTT.